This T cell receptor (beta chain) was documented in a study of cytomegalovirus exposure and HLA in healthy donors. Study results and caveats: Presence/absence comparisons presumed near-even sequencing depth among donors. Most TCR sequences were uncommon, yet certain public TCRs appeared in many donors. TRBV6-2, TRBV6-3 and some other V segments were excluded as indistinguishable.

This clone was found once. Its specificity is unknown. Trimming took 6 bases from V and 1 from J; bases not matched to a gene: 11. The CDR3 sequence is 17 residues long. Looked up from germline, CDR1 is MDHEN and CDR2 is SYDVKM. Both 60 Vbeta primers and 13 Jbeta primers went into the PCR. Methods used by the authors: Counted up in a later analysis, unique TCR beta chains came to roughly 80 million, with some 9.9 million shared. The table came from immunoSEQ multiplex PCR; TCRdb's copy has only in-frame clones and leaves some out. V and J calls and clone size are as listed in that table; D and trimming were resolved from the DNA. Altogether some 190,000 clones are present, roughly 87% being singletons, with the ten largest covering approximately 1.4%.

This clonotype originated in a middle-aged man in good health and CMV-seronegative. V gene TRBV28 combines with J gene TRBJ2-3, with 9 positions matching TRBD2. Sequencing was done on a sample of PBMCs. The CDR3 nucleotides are TGTGCCAGCAGATCGCGGGGGGGCGTTATCGGCACAGATACGCAGTATTTT. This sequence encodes CASRSRGGVIGTDTQYF. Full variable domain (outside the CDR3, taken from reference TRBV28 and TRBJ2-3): DVKVTQSSRYLVKRTGEKVFLECVQDMDHENMFWYRQDPGLGLRLIYFSYDVKMKEKGDIPEGYSVSREKKERFSLILESASTNQTSMYLCASRSRGGVIGTDTQYFGPGTRLTVL.